The 21 T cell receptor beta chains listed next were all sequenced from one sample in a study of identical twins. TCRdb redid the calling of the 5' RACE reads with MiXCR, one entry per CDR3 protein. The profile shows a few hundred thousand distinct CDR3 sequences, roughly a tenth of them singletons. The specimen sequenced was memory T cells sorted from blood. These receptor sequences come from a man in his fifties or sixties in good health.

This chain joins TRBV28 and TRBJ2-7; maybe TRBD1 (6 bases). The ends were cut back, 5 bases at V and 5 bases at J, with 19 bases in the middle. This CDR3 is 15 amino acids long. Germline V gene data show CDR1 as MDHEN and CDR2 as SYDVKM. CDR3 amino acids: CASSHLRGLRDEQYF. The CDR3 nucleotides are TGTGCCAGCAGTCACCTCAGGGGTTTACGCGACGAGCAGTACTTC. Using reference TRBV28 and TRBJ2-7 for the parts outside the CDR3, the full variable domain is DVKVTQSSRYLVKRTGEKVFLECVQDMDHENMFWYRQDPGLGLRLIYFSYDVKMKEKGDIPEGYSVSREKKERFSLILESASTNQTSMYLCASSHLRGLRDEQYFGPGTRLTVT.

Many counts were recorded for this clonotype. CDR3 DNA: TGTGCCAGCAGCCCACTAGCGGGACCCGAGACCCAGTACTTC. Protein: CASSPLAGPETQYF. The chain recombines TRBV3-1 with TRBJ2-5; TRBD2 matches 10 bases. Germline V CDR1 and CDR2: LGHDT, YNNKEL (reference sequence). Trimming at V came to 4 bases and at J to 5 bases, leaving 4 bases not matched to a gene. The CDR3 loop spans 14 amino acids.

The chain joins TRBV5-1 to TRBJ2-1; D may be TRBD1 or TRBD2 (5 bases each). This CDR3 has 14 residues. Germline V lookup: CDR1 SGHRS, CDR2 YFSETQ. Trimming left V 3 bases short and J 8 bases short, with 15 bases between. The CDR3: CASSSSGTIDEQFF. The DNA for the CDR3 is TGCGCCAGCAGCTCCTCCGGGACGATTGATGAGCAGTTCTTC.

This clonotype was picked up many times. The chain uses TRBV7-8 and TRBJ2-7, with 9 bases aligning to TRBD2. V lost 6 bases to trimming and J lost 4 bases; unmatched junction nucleotides: 7. This CDR3 is 14 amino acids long. The V gene's germline CDR1 is SGHVS and CDR2 FQNEAQ. The CDR3 region has the DNA TGTGCCAGCAGTCTAGCGGGACCTACGTACGAGCAGTACTTC. Its protein product is CASSLAGPTYEQYF.

This clonotype was seen more than once but under ten times. The chain carries TRBV6-2 or TRBV6-3 and TRBJ1-5, with TRBD1 as a possible D gene (5 bases). V gave up 3 bases and J gave up 1 base, with 13 bases separating them. CDR3 length: 16 residues. Germline CDR1 reads MNHEY; CDR2 reads SVGEGT. The DNA of the CDR3 is TGTGCCAGCAGTTATTCGCCCCGGGGGAGCAATCAGCCCCAGCATTTT. Translating it yields CASSYSPRGSNQPQHF.

The gene calls are TRBV5-6 and TRBJ1-5; D unresolved. Trimming pared 4 bases from V and 1 base from J, leaving 15 bases between. The CDR3 length is 16 residues. The germline CDR1 and CDR2 sequences are SGHDT and YYEEEE. Here the CDR3 DNA reads TGTGCCAGCAGCGGGTCCGGGAGCTTAAGCAATCAGCCCCAGCATTTT. Encoded protein: CASSGSGSLSNQPQHF.

This clonotype was observed at least ten times. V usage is TRBV30 and J usage is TRBJ1-1, with 8 nucleotides matching TRBD1. The germline V gene has CDR1 GTSNPN and CDR2 SVGIG (reference sequence). Unmatched junction bases numbered 5, after V lost 5 bases and J lost 6 bases. The CDR3 is made up of 12 amino acids. The CDR3 coding sequence is TGTGCCTGGGTCAGGGGGCGAGCTGAAGCTTTCTTT. Its translation: CAWVRGRAEAFF.

The sample holds many counts of this clonotype. The J gene is TRBJ2-5, the V gene TRBV7-2; 9 nucleotides align to TRBD1. V was pared by 1 base and J by 1 base, with 7 bases of the junction left unmatched. This CDR3 contains 17 residues. CDR1 SGHTA and CDR2 FQGNSA come from the germline V gene. The CDR3 is CASSLGQGVVVQETQYF. The CDR3 bases are TGTGCCAGCAGCTTAGGACAGGGGGTGGTCGTCCAAGAGACCCAGTACTTC.

This clonotype was seen once. V gene TRBV28 combines with J gene TRBJ1-6; D ambiguous. From germline, CDR1 is MDHEN and CDR2 SYDVKM. This CDR3 contains 13 residues. Deletions cut 3 bases from V and 9 bases from J, with 9 bases between. CDR3 in DNA: TGTGCCAGCAGTTTGTTGGAGTTTTCACCCCTCCACTTT. Its protein product is CASSLLEFSPLHF.

This clonotype showed up many times. The chain uses TRBV28 and TRBJ2-7; 8 nucleotides line up with TRBD1. Trimming cost V 6 bases and J 5 bases; bases outside gene matches: 9. The V gene's germline CDR1 is MDHEN and CDR2 SYDVKM. The CDR3 covers 14 residues. The CDR3 DNA sequence: TGTGCCAGCAGCAATAGTGGACAGGGCCACGAGCAGTACTTC. It encodes CASSNSGQGHEQYF.

This clonotype was detected many times. The J gene is TRBJ1-2, the V gene TRBV7-8, with TRBD1 identical over 7 bases. V was pared by 5 bases and J by 4 bases, with 7 bases of the junction left unmatched. This CDR3 comprises 14 residues. Germline loops: CDR1 SGHVS, CDR2 FQNEAQ. The CDR3 coding sequence is TGTGCCAGCAGCCCCGGACAGGCCTCCTATGGCTACACCTTC. It translates to CASSPGQASYGYTF. Full variable domain (missing parts from reference TRBV7-8 and TRBJ1-2): GAGVSQSPRYKVAKRGQDVALRCDPISGHVSLFWYQQALGQGPEFLTYFQNEAQLDKSGLPSDRFFAERPEGSVSTLKIQRTQQEDSAVYLCASSPGQASYGYTFGSGTRLTVV.

At least ten counts were recorded for this clonotype. The rearrangement links TRBV12-3 or TRBV12-4 to TRBJ2-1; 7 bases fit TRBD1. The CDR3 is 14 residues long. V lost 4 bases to trimming and J lost 12 bases; unmatched junction nucleotides: 12. The CDR3 sequence is CASSWGQSPSGQFF. The CDR3 DNA follows: TGTGCCAGCAGTTGGGGACAGTCACCTTCGGGGCAGTTCTTC.

In its sample, this clonotype was seen many times. The chain has TRBV2 and TRBJ1-4; no clear D. This CDR3 comprises 14 residues. V lost 1 base and J 3 bases, leaving 6 bases between the germline ends. Germline CDR1 reads SNHLY; CDR2 reads FYNNEI. The CDR3 bases are TGTGCCAGCAGTGAAGGGGCTCCTAATGAAAAACTGTTTTTT. Translating gives CASSEGAPNEKLFF.

This sequence joins TRBV6-4 and TRBJ2-1; either TRBD1 or TRBD2 may fit D (5 bases each). CDR1 and CDR2 from the germline V gene are MRHNA and SNTAGT. V dropped 3 bases and J dropped 6 bases, with 9 bases sitting between them. The CDR3 length is 13 residues. The CDR3, as DNA: TGTGCCAGCAGTGATGAGAGGGGCAATGAGCAGTTCTTC. This translates into CASSDERGNEQFF.

This clonotype has ten or more counts. V usage is TRBV12-3 or TRBV12-4 and J usage is TRBJ2-1, with TRBD2 identical over 10 bases. The CDR3 sequence is 16 residues long. V lost 3 bases, J lost 5 bases, and 7 bases stayed unmatched. The CDR3 bases are TGTGCCAGCAGTTTTGGGTGGCTAGCGGGAGACAATGAGCAGTTCTTC. Amino acids: CASSFGWLAGDNEQFF.

This clonotype was seen many times. J is TRBJ2-1 and V is TRBV10-3; 15 bases align to TRBD2. CDR1 is ENHRY and CDR2 is SYGVKD in the germline V gene. V dropped 6 bases and J dropped 4; count of bases not matched to a gene: 1. The CDR3 consists of 15 residues. CDR3 in amino acids: CAIRGLAGGYNEQFF. DNA for the CDR3: TGTGCCATCAGGGGACTAGCGGGGGGTTACAATGAGCAGTTCTTC.

There are many counts of this clonotype. V and J are TRBV20-1 and TRBJ2-3, with TRBD2 matching 10 bases. Per germline, CDR1 DFQATT and CDR2 SNEGSKA (reference sequence). Trimming took 3 bases from V and 5 from J; bases not matched to a gene: 5. The CDR3 extends over 14 amino acids. The chain's CDR3 is CSASPSGSGDTQYF. The CDR3 nucleotides read TGCAGTGCTAGCCCTAGCGGGAGCGGAGATACGCAGTATTTT.

This clonotype appeared many times. The chain carries TRBV29-1 and TRBJ2-1, with TRBD2 matching over 11 bases. The CDR3 runs 14 residues. CDR1 SQVTM and CDR2 ANQGSEA come from the germline V gene. Trimming at V came to 4 bases and at J to 8 bases, leaving 7 bases not matched to a gene. In DNA form, the CDR3 reads TGCAGCGTTGCGGGACTAGCGGCTAGCGATGAGCAGTTCTTC. Its protein product is CSVAGLAASDEQFF.

The V and J genes are TRBV30 and TRBJ2-5; 11 bases align to TRBD2. This CDR3 contains 16 residues. Germline assignment: CDR1 GTSNPN and CDR2 SVGIG (reference sequence). Trimming cost V 2 bases and J 3 bases; bases outside gene matches: 8. The CDR3 spells CAWSPKRLAGKETQYF. The DNA of the CDR3 is TGTGCCTGGAGTCCAAAAAGACTAGCGGGGAAAGAGACCCAGTACTTC.

The chain recombines TRBV6-6 with TRBJ1-5, with D unresolved. CDR3 length: 10 residues. The V and J ends lost 11 bases and 6 bases respectively, with 8 bases between them. The V gene's germline CDR1 is MNHNY and CDR2 SVGAGI (reference sequence). The CDR3 protein is CAHGVQPQHF. Here the CDR3 DNA reads TGTGCCCATGGTGTTCAGCCCCAGCATTTT.

This clonotype was seen a few times. The chain is built from TRBV6-2 or TRBV6-3 and TRBJ2-3; 7 bases are shared with TRBD2. The CDR3 contains 14 residues. Germline values: CDR1 MNHEY, CDR2 SVGEGT. The junction had 9 bases not matched to a gene; V was cut back by 6 bases and J by 6 bases. CDR3 amino acids: CASRKAGAGDTQYF. Here the CDR3 DNA reads TGTGCCAGCAGAAAGGCGGGAGCGGGTGATACGCAGTATTTT.